This note documents a single TCR beta chain sequence. Its antigen target is currently unknown. The input lacks base qualities; no much larger clone sits a single base away. This sample stems from a study of T cells after posttransplantation cyclophosphamide listed by TCRdb under 2016. For the wider study: T cell repertoire reconstitution was tracked by TRB sequencing after myeloablative bone marrow transplantation in which posttransplantation cyclophosphamide was used as GVHD prophylaxis. Antigen receptor sequencing was done on samples from 35 PTCy-treated patients and from approximately 15 related bone marrow donors of those patients. Blood from all 35 or so PTCy patients who had 1-year posttransplant specimens underwent TRB sequencing. TRB sequencing was also done on up to about 3 additional blood samples from 2 to 5.2 years after transplant in 3 patients, and on pretransplant blood from 4 patients. TRA and TRB clonality were tightly correlated in 10 or so samples, so subsequent TCR analyses focused on TRB only. Public TRB sequences were compared against a database of over 3,000 sequences linked to responses to pathogens, tumor antigens, self-antigens and alloantigens. What the research found in general, with its limitations: Across about 40 patients, TRB clonality was highly associated with recipient CMV seropositivity and CMV reactivation, and diversity in PTCy patients was similar to diversity in CNI/methotrexate controls. The TRB repertoires of T cells infiltrating skin or GI tract showed only limited overlap with the TRB repertoires of T cells in blood. At 1-2 months, donor-recipient similarity was low but rose over the first year, and the later blood repertoires were often dominated by donor CD8+ memory clones.

CDR1 and CDR2, per the germline V gene (reference sequence), are SEHNR and FQNEAQ. V trim: 5 bases; J trim: 6 bases; unmatched bases: 9. The CDR3 has 15 amino acids, counting the end cysteine and phenylalanine. Of the read, only the CDR3 DNA is kept; its 45 bases are in frame from base 1. The treatment or condition label for this specimen denotes: high-dose cyclophosphamide on days +3 and +4 as single-agent GVHD prophylaxis. Patients in the PTCy group got busulfan and fludarabine conditioning, a marrow graft from a related or unrelated donor, and cyclophosphamide on days +3 and +4. The PTCy-treated patients were enrolled in a prospective multi-institutional clinical trial. Peripheral blood and bone marrow mononuclear cells were isolated by Ficoll-Hypaque density centrifugation and cryopreserved. Genomic DNA was used for TRB sequencing, which was performed with the immunoSEQ assay at survey resolution or with the hsTCRB kit. The study's processing was this. The immunoSEQ software handled the initial read processing, while the LymphoSeq R package was used for the repertoire analyses. Clonality was computed as 1 minus normalized Shannon entropy; Gini coefficient was also calculated for each TRB dataset. To infer phenotypes in unsorted samples, TRB sequences from sorted subsets of the recipient or donor were mapped onto the unsorted samples of the same recipient. TCRdb provides this immuneACCESS table in a form limited to in-frame rearrangements. Some clones are lacking; in checked studies, under half of them reflect an unresolved V gene, and why the rest are absent is not known. The V and J calls and the clone size are those of that table, but D and trimming were determined from the DNA. The sample table shows about 22,000 clones, and less than 90% are seen once. About 12% of the sample comes from the top ten.

The chain links TRBV7-9 with TRBJ1-5; TRBD1 fits 8 bases in the junction. The sequence was obtained from a female patient under 45 who received an allogeneic stem cell transplant from an unrelated donor, was CMV-positive, and had no GVHD. After a transplant, not all T cells may be the patient's own; some may come from the graft donor. Sequencing was performed on PBMCs, taken after allogeneic stem cell transplant with posttransplant cyclophosphamide. The CDR3 region: CASSPGQGKRQPQHF. The DNA sequence reads TGTGCCAGCAGCCCAGGACAGGGAAAGCGTCAGCCCCAGCATTTT. The full variable domain, completed from the reference TRBV7-9 and TRBJ1-5 proteins outside the CDR3, reads DTGVSQNPRHKITKRGQNVTFRCDPISEHNRLYWYRQTLGQGPEFLTYFQNEAQLEKSRLLSDRFSAERPKGSFSTLEIQRTEQGDSAMYLCASSPGQGKRQPQHFGDGTRLSIL.